The rows below give T cell receptor beta chains drawn from one sample of a study of blood T cells in healthy people across ages. TCRdb processed the 5' RACE reads anew with MiXCR; each CDR3 protein has one entry. The repertoire consists of roughly 700,000 distinct CDR3 sequences, with 45% to 50% occurring once and the leading ten covering roughly a third. The specimen sequenced was blood. These TCRs come from a woman aged 55-70 years in good health. The conserved cysteine and the conserved F or W are not part of the CDR3 here. The size field is filled for only some rows; it gives once, few, many or a size class.

j_call v_call clone_size cdr3_aa
TRBJ2-5 TRBV5-1 few ASSFGPETQY
TRBJ1-1 TRBV7-2 . ASSITTPVNTEAF
. TRBV20-1 . SASLLAGDRNNEQY
TRBJ2-4 TRBV12-3/TRBV12-4 . ASSAAKNIQY
TRBJ2-1 TRBV9 few ASSVRASVGEQF
TRBJ2-1 TRBV5-1 . ASSWGAGAPYNEQF
TRBJ2-1 TRBV14 few ASRRTSGSHNEQF
TRBJ2-5 TRBV27 . ASSSGDRGSETQY
TRBJ2-1 TRBV30 . AWTRDFGDNEQF
TRBJ2-5 TRBV20-1 . SVRDGTRQETQY
TRBJ2-1 TRBV11-2 . ASSLGLAGLESPGSYNEQF
TRBJ1-1 TRBV5-1 few ASSLVDTEAF
TRBJ2-1 TRBV7-2 . ASSKLAGGSSSYNEQF
TRBJ2-2 TRBV4-3 many ASSQEGDGNTGELF
TRBJ1-1 TRBV7-9 few ASSLAANPQAF
TRBJ2-7 TRBV7-2 . ASSLWSGQGNEQY
TRBJ1-4 TRBV20-1 once TARPSTNEKLF
TRBJ2-1 TRBV25-1 . ASSDAGLAGRDEQF
. TRBV9 . ASSRTSGIIETQY
TRBJ1-2 TRBV27 . ASRQGSLGLSGYT
TRBJ1-1 TRBV6-5 . ASRTGPEAF
TRBJ2-3 TRBV27 few ASTRQGVQDTQY
. TRBV28 once ASTSTGVGEQY
TRBJ2-7 TRBV20-1 once SASRADYEQY
TRBJ2-1 TRBV24-1 . ATSPTISYNEQF
TRBJ1-2 TRBV20-1 few SARNDRAKYGYT
TRBJ2-7 TRBV5-8 few ASSLAWGANEQY
TRBJ2-1 TRBV5-6 few ASSFGSLSYNEQF
. TRBV3-1 . ASSRAGQGAYEQY
TRBJ1-5 TRBV29-1 few SVGEGSWQPQH
TRBJ2-2 TRBV29-1 few SGTHAVTGELF
TRBJ2-7 TRBV7-2 few ASSSSPGTSNEQY
. TRBV28 . ASNTGGAPSYEQY
TRBJ1-4 TRBV27 . ASSRRTAGNEKLF
TRBJ2-7 TRBV10-3 many AIGGQPLYEQY
. TRBV5-1 . ASSLSLAGGGEQY
TRBJ2-5 TRBV9 . ASSVDLLQTQY
TRBJ2-7 TRBV27 few ASSSPGAGTHEQY
TRBJ1-4 TRBV7-3 . ASSLRGQGYEKLF
TRBJ1-4 TRBV2 . ASTLDRAELF
TRBJ1-1 TRBV27 . ASSLSMGGGLWTEAF
TRBJ2-7 TRBV4-1 . ASSRGGQGDYEQY
TRBJ1-2 TRBV20-1 . SATPGGKDGYT
TRBJ2-1 TRBV5-1 . ASSLVPLVGGEQF
TRBJ2-7 TRBV10-3 . AITSGGKVGSYEQY
TRBJ2-3 TRBV7-3 many ASSLNGIKDTQY
TRBJ2-1 TRBV9 . ASSTTGTSYNEQF
TRBJ1-1 TRBV20-1 few SARDDPNTEAF
TRBJ2-7 TRBV25-1 few ASSESDRGTHEQY
TRBJ2-7 TRBV7-9 . ASSFSRTDYEQY
TRBJ2-1 TRBV19 few ASSITGVKNEQF
TRBJ2-3 TRBV28 . ASSLAGVQDTQY
TRBJ1-2 TRBV25-1 . ASSAEGRYYGYT
. TRBV24-1 . ATSEGETQY
TRBJ2-7 TRBV7-2 . ASSSRDTSEEQY